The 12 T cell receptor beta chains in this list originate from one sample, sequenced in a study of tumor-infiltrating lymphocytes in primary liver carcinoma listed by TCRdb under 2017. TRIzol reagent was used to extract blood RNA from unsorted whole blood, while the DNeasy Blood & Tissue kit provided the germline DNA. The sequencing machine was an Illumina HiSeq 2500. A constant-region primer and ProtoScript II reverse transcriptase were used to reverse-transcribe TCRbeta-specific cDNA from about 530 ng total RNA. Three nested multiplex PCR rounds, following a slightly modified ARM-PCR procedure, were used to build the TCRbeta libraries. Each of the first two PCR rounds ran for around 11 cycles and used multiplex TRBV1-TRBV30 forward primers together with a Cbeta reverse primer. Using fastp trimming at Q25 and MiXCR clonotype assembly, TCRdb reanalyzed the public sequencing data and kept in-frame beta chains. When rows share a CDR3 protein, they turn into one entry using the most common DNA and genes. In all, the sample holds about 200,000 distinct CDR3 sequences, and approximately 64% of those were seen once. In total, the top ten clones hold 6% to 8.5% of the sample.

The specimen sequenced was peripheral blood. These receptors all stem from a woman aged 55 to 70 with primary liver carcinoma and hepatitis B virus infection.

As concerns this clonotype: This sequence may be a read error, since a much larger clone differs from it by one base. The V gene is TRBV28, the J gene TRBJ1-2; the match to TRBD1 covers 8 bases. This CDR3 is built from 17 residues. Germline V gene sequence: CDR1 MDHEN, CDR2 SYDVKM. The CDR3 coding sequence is TGTGCCAGCTGTTTAAATTTTCCCAGGGGGCGCGGCTATGGCTACACCTTC. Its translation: CASCLNFPRGRGYGYTF.

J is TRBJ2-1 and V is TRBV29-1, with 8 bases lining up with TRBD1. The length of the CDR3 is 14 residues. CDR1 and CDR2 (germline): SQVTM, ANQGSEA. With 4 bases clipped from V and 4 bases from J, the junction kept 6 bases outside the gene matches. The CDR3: CSVVGGQDYNEQFF. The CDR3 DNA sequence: TGCAGCGTTGTGGGGGGACAGGATTACAATGAGCAGTTCTTC.

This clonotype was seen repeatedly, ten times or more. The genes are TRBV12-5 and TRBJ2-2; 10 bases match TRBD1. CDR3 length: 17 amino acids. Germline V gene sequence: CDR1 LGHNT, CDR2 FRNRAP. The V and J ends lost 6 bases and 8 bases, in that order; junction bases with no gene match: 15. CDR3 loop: CASGYTGQGSSPGELFF. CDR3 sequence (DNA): TGTGCTAGTGGCTACACGGGACAGGGGTCTTCCCCTGGGGAGCTGTTTTTT.

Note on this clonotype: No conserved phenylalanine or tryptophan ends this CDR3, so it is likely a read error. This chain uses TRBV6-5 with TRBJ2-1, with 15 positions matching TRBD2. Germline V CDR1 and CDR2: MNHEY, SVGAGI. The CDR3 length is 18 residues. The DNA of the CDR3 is TGTGCCAGCAGTTACCGGACTAGCGGGAGGGCCCGGGGGAATGAACAGTTCCTC. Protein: CASSYRTSGRARGNEQFL.

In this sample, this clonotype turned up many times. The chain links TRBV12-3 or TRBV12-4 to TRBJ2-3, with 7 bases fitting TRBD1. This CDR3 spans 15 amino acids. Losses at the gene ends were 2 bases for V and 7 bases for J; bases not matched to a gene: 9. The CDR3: CASSLRGQGVYTQYF. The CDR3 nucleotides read TGTGCCAGCAGTTTAAGGGGGCAGGGGGTGTATACGCAGTATTTT.

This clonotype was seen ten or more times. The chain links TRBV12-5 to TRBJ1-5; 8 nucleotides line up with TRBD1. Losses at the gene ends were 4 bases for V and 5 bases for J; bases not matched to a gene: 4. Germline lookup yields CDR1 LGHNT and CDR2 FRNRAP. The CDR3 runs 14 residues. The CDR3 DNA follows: TGTGCTAGTGGTTCGGGACAGGTAGATCAGCCCCAGCATTTT. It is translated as CASGSGQVDQPQHF.

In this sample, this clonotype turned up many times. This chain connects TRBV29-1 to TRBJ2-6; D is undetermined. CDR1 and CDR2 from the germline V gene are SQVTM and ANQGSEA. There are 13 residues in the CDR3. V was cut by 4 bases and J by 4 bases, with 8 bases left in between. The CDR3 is CSVVVTGANVLTF. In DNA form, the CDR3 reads TGCAGCGTTGTAGTAACAGGGGCCAACGTCCTGACTTTC.

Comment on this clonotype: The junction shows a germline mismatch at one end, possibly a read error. Written as DNA, the CDR3 is TGTGCCTGCAGTTCCCCTTGGGGGAGAAATTCACCCCTCCACTTT. Translation gives CACSSPWGRNSPLHF. The chain uses TRBV11-2 and TRBJ1-6; a possible D gene is TRBD1 (5 bases). Per germline, CDR1 SGHAT and CDR2 FQNNGV. CDR3 size: 15 residues.

The CDR3 is CASSPTVIASYTF. DNA for the CDR3: TGTGCCAGCAGCCCGACCGTGATAGCGAGCTACACCTTC. The chain couples TRBV12-3 or TRBV12-4 to TRBJ1-2; D is unclear. This CDR3 spans 13 amino acids. V lost 6 bases, J lost 9 bases, and 17 bases lay in between.

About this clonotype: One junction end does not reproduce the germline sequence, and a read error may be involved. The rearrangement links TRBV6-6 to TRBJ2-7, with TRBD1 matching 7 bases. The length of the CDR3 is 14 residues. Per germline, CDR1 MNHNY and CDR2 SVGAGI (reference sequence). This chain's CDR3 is CTSSPRDSYYEQYF. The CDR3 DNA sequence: TGTACCAGCAGTCCCCGGGACAGTTACTACGAGCAGTACTTC.

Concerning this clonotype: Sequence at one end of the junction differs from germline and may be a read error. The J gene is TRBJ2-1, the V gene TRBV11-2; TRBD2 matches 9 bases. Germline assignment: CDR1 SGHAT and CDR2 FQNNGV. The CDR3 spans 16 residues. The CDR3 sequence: CASSFTGTSRNNEQFF. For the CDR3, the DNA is TGTGCCAGCAGCTTCACCGGGACTAGCAGGAACAATGAACAGTTCTTC.

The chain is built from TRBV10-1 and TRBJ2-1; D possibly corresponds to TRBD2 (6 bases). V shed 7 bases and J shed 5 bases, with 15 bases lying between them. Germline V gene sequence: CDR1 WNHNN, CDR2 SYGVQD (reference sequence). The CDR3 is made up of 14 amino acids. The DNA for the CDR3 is TGCGCCAGCAACCGGGACTTCAGCAACAATGAGCAGTTCTTC. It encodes CASNRDFSNNEQFF.